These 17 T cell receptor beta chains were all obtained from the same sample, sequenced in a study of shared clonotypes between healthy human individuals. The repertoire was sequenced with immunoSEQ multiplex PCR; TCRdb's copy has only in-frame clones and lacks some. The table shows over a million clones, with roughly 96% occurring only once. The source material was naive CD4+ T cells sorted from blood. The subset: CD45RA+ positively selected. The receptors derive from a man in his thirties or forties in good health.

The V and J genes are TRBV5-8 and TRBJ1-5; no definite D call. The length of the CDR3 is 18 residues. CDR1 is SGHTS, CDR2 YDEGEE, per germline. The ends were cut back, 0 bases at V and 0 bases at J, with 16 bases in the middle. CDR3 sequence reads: CASSLEGTEYYSNQPQHF. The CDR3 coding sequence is TGTGCCAGCAGCTTGGAGGGAACAGAGTACTATAGCAATCAGCCCCAGCATTTT.

This CDR3 is CASSYLEGAYEQYF. For the CDR3, the DNA is TGTGCCAGCAGTTACTTGGAGGGGGCGTACGAGCAGTACTTC. The V gene is TRBV6-6, the J gene TRBJ2-7; perhaps TRBD1 as D (7 bases). Germline CDR1 reads MNHNY; CDR2 reads SVGAGI (reference sequence). V shed 1 base and J shed 4 bases, with 11 bases lying between them. This CDR3 has 14 residues.

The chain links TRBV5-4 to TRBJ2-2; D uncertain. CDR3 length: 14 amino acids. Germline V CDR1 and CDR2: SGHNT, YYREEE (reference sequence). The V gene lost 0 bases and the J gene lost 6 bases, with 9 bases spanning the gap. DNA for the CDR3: TGTGCCAGCAGCTTGGGAGGTCTTCCCGGGGAGCTGTTTTTT. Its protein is CASSLGGLPGELFF.

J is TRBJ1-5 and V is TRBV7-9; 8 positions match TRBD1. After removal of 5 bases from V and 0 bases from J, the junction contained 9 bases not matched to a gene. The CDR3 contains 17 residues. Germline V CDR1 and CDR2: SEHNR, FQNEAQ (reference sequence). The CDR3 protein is CASSPSLQGASNQPQHF. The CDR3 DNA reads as TGTGCCAGCAGCCCATCCTTGCAGGGGGCTAGCAATCAGCCCCAGCATTTT.

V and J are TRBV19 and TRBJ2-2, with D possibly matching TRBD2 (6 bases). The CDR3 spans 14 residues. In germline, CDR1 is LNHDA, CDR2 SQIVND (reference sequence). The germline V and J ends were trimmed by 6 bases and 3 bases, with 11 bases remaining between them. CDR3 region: CASRNPGDTGELFF. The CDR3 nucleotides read TGTGCCAGTAGGAATCCGGGGGACACCGGGGAGCTGTTTTTT.

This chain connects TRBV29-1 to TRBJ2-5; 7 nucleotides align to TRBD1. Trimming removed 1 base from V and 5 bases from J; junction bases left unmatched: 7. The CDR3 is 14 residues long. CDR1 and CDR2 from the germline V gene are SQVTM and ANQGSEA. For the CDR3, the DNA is TGCAGCGTTGAAGGAGGGGGCTCTGGGGAGACCCAGTACTTC. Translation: CSVEGGGSGETQYF.

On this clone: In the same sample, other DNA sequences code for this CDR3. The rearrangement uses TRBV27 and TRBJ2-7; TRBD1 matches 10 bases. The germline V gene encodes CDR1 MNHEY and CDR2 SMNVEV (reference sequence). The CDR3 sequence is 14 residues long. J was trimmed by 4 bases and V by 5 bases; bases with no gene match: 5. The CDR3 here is CASSRDRGSYEQYF. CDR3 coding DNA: TGTGCCAGCAGTAGGGACAGGGGATCTTACGAGCAGTACTTC.

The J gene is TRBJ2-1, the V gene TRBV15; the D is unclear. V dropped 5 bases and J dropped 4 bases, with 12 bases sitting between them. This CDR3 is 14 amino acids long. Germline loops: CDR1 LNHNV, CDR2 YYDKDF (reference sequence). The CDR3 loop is CATSSWTQYNEQFF. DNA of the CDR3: TGTGCCACCAGCTCCTGGACCCAGTACAATGAGCAGTTCTTC.

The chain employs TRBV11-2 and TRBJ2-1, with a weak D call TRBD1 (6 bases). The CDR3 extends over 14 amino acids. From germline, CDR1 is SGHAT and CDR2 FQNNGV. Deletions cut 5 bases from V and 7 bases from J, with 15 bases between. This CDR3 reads CASSPNRQVNEQFF. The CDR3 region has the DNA TGTGCCAGCAGCCCCAACCGACAGGTTAATGAGCAGTTCTTC. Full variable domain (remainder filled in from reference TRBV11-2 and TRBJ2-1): EAGVAQSPRYKIIEKRQSVAFWCNPISGHATLYWYQQILGQGPKLLIQFQNNGVVDDSQLPKDRFSAERLKGVDSTLKIQPAKLEDSAVYLCASSPNRQVNEQFFGPGTRLTVL.

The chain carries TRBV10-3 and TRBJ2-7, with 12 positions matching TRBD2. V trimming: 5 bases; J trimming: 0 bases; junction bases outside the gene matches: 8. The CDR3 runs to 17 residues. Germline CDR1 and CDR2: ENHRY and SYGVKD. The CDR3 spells CAISSGTSGWSSYEQYF. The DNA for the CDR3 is TGTGCCATCAGTTCCGGGACTAGCGGGTGGAGCTCCTACGAGCAGTACTTC.

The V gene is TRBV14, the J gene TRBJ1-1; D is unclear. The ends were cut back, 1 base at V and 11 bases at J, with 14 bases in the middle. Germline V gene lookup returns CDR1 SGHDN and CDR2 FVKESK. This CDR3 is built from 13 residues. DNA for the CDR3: TGTGCCAGCAGCCAAGCGGGGTCATTGTTGGCTTTCTTT. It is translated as CASSQAGSLLAFF. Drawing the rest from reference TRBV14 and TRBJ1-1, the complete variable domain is EAGVTQFPSHSVIEKGQTVTLRCDPISGHDNLYWYRRVMGKEIKFLLHFVKESKQDESGMPNNRFLAERTGGTYSTLKVQPAELEDSGVYFCASSQAGSLLAFFGQGTRLTVV.

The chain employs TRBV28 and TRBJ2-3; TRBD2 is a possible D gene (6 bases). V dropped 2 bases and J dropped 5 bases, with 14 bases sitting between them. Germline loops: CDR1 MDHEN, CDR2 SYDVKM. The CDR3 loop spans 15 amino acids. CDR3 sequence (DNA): TGTGCCAGCAGTTTAAGGCTAGCCGGGGGAGATACGCAGTATTTT. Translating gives CASSLRLAGGDTQYF.

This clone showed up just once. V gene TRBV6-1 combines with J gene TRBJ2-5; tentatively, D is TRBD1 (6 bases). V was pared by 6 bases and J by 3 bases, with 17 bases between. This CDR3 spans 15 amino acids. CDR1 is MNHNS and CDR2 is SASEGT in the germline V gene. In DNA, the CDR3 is TGTGCCAGCAGCGGGAACAGGGCGCAGAAAGAGACCCAGTACTTC. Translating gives CASSGNRAQKETQYF.

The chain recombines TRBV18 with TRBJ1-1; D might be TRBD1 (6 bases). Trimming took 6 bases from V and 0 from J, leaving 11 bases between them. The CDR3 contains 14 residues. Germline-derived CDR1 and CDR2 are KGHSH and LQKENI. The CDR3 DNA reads TGTGCCAGCTCGACAGGAAAGATGAACACTGAAGCTTTCTTT. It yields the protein CASSTGKMNTEAFF.

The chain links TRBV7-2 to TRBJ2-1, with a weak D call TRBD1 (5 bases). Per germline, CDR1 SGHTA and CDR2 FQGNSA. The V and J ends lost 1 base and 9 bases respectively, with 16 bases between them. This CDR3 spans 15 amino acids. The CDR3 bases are TGTGCCAGCAGCTTAGGCGGTTCAGGGATTACTGAGCAGTTCTTC. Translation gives CASSLGGSGITEQFF.

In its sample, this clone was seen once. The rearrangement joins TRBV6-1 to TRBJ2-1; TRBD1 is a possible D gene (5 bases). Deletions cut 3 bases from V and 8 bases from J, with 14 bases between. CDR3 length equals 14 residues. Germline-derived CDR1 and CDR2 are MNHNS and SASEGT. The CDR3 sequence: CASSESTALDEQFF. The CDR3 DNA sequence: TGTGCCAGCAGTGAGTCGACAGCTTTGGATGAGCAGTTCTTC.

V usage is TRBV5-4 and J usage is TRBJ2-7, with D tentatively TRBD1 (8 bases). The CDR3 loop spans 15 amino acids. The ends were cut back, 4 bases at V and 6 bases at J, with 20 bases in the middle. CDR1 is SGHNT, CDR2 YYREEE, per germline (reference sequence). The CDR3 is CASSPGGQGLGEQYF. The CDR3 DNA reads TGTGCCAGCAGCCCGGGAGGACAGGGTCTAGGCGAGCAGTACTTC.